This T cell receptor beta chain appears in the sequencing data of a study of blood T cell repertoires in COVID-19. Study background: Specimens from acute and convalescent COVID-19 originated in the United States, Italy and Spain. Sample material is recorded as cDNA or gDNA derived from T cells, B-cell-depleted T cells, or PBMCs.

In the source study's methods: Amplification with reference gene primers provided the estimates of nucleated cell counts. TCRdb's table, derived via immunoSEQ multiplex PCR, lists solely in-frame clones and lacks some. The D gene and trimming were derived from the DNA, and the V and J assignments and clone size from that table. In the table there are about 230,000 clones, approximately 84% of which are singletons. The germline CDR1 and CDR2 sequences are SGHRS and YFSETQ. CDR3 length: 14 amino acids. V was clipped by 2 bases and J by 7 bases, with 15 bases between them. A Seattle source enrolled patients during active infection and followed them longitudinally.

This chain connects TRBV5-1 to TRBJ1-1; TRBD1 is a possible D gene (5 bases). This receptor was taken from a man aged 50 to 59 with COVID-19, enrolled during active disease. The sample comprised peripheral blood. The CDR3: CASSLTGVRSEAFF. In DNA, the CDR3 is TGCGCCAGCAGCTTAACGGGGGTTAGGAGTGAAGCTTTCTTT.